A selection of T cell receptor beta chains follows, all from one sample in a study of regulatory T cells in long-lasting Graves disease. TCRdb re-called the multiplex PCR reads with MiXCR, one entry per CDR3 protein. The sample shows about 620,000 distinct CDR3 sequences, roughly 15% of them seen only once. This sample also belongs to another study, concerning T cells in Graves' hyperthyroidism and ophthalmopathy.

The specimen was peripheral blood mononuclear cells (PBMCs), collected at new diagnosis, from a patient treated with antithyroid drugs. The receptors were sampled from a woman under 40 with Graves disease. CDR3s include the opening cysteine and the closing phenylalanine or tryptophan. The D gene is left open where the match is weak. Where a row states a size, it is once, few, many or the class of an expanded clone; other rows omit it.

TRBV24-1	many	NA	TRBJ2-7	TGTGCCACCAGTGGATTGGGCTACGAGCAGTACTTC	CATSGLGYEQYF
TRBV12-3/TRBV12-4	few	NA	TRBJ1-1	TGTGCCAGCATTACGACGACGGTCGCTGAAGCTTTCTTT	CASITTTVAEAFF
TRBV5-1	NA	TRBD2	TRBJ2-5	TGCGCCAGCAGCTCCCTTAGCGGGATACGAGTTCAGGAGACCCAGTACTTC	CASSSLSGIRVQETQYF
TRBV28	many	NA	TRBJ2-5	TGTGCCAGCAGCCCCCACCCCGACAGTGGTACTCAAGAGACCCAGTACTTC	CASSPHPDSGTQETQYF
TRBV13	NA	NA	TRBJ1-6	TGTGCCAGCAGCTTAGGCCGAAAAGGGGACGGGGTTGATTCACCCCTCCACTTT	CASSLGRKGDGVDSPLHF
TRBV6-1	few	TRBD2	TRBJ2-7	TGTGCCAGCAGTAATCAGGGTCCCCGGGGGGGCTACGAGCAGTACTTC	CASSNQGPRGGYEQYF
TRBV29-1	few	NA	TRBJ1-2	TGCAGCGTTGTACAGGGAAACTATGGCTACACCTTC	CSVVQGNYGYTF
TRBV30	NA	TRBD1	TRBJ2-7	TGTGCCTGGAGTGTATGGGGGGGACTAAGGACAGGGGCGCTGTCCGGCCACGAGCAGTACTTC	CAWSVWGGLRTGALSGHEQYF
TRBV7-2	many	TRBD2	TRBJ2-7	TGTGCCAGCAGCGTGGGACTAGCGGGAGGGCCGGTTTACGAGCAGTACTTC	CASSVGLAGGPVYEQYF
TRBV5-1	NA	NA	TRBJ1-1	TGCGCCAGCAGCTTGGCCGGGGGGAGATGGAACACTGAAGCTTTCTTT	CASSLAGGRWNTEAFF
TRBV13	NA	NA	TRBJ2-1	TGTGCCAGCAGCCCGGGACGGGGCAGGCAGTTCTTC	CASSPGRGRQFF
TRBV2	many	NA	TRBJ2-5	TGTGCCAGCAGTCGAGGGAAAGAGACCCAGTACTTC	CASSRGKETQYF
TRBV5-4	NA	NA	TRBJ2-5	TGTGCCAGCAGCTTCTTGGGTTCCCAAGAGACCCAGTACTTC	CASSFLGSQETQYF
TRBV28	NA	NA	TRBJ2-2	TGTGCCAGCGGGCTAGCCCTAAACACCGGGGAGCTGTTTTTT	CASGLALNTGELFF
TRBV11-1	many	NA	TRBJ2-3	TGTGCCAGCAGCTTAGCGACATCCTCTTCTTTGCGACGCAGAAAAGCAGATACGCAGTATTTT	CASSLATSSSLRRRKADTQYF